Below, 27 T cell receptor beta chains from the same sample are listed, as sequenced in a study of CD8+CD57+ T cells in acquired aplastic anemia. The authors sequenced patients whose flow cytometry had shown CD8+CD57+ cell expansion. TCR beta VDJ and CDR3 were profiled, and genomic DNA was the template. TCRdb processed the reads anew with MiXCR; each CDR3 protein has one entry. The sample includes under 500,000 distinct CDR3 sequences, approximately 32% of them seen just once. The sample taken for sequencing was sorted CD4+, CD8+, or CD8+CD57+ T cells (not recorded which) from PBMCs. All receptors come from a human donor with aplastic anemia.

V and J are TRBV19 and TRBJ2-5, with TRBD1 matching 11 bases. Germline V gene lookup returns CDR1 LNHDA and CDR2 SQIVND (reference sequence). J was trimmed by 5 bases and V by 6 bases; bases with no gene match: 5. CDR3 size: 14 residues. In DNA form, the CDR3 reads TGTGCCAGTAGGCGAGGACAGGGGGCGGAGACCCAGTACTTC. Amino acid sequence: CASRRGQGAETQYF.

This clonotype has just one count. DNA for the CDR3: TGTGCCAGCAGCTCACGGGACCGCCCTGCAGAGTTTGGCTACACCTTC. This sequence encodes CASSSRDRPAEFGYTF. The gene calls are TRBV11-1 and TRBJ1-2, with D possibly TRBD1 on 5 matching bases. This CDR3 is 16 amino acids long. Trimming left V 4 bases short and J 7 bases short, with 22 bases between. Germline lookup yields CDR1 SGHAT and CDR2 FQDESV (reference sequence).

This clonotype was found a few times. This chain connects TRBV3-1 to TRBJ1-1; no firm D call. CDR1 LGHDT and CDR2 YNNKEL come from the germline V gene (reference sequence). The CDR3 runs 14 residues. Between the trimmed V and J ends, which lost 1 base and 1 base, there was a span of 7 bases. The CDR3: CASSQVGENTEAFF. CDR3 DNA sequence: TGTGCCAGCAGCCAAGTGGGAGAGAACACTGAAGCTTTCTTT.

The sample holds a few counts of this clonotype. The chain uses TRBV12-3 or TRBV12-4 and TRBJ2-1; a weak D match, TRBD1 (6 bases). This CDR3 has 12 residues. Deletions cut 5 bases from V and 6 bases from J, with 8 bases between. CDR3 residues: CASSIRGNEQFF. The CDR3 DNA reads TGTGCCAGCAGTATCAGGGGCAATGAGCAGTTCTTC.

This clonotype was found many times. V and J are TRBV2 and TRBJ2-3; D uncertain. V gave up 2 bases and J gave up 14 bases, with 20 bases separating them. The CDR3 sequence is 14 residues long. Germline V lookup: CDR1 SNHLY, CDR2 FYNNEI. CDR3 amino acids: CASSESPTRLGRYF. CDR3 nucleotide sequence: TGTGCCAGCAGTGAATCGCCCACCCGACTCGGGCGGTATTTT.

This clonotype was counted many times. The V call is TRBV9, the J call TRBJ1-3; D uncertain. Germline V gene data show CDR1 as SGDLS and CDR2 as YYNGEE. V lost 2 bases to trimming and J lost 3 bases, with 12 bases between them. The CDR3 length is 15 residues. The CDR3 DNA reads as TGTGCCAGCAGCGTGGAAGGCGTTCATGGAAACACCATATATTTT. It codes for CASSVEGVHGNTIYF.

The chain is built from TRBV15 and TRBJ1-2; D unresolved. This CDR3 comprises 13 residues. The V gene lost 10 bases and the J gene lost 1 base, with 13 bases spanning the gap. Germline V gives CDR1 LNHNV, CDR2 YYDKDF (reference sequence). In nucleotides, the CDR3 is TGTGCCAGACATCGGGCCAGTAACTATGGCTACACCTTC. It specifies CARHRASNYGYTF.

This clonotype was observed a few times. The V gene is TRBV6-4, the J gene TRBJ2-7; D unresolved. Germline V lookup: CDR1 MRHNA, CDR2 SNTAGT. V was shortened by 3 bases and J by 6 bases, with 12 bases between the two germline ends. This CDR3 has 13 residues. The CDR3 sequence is CASSEQFGVEQYF. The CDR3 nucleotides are TGTGCCAGCAGTGAGCAGTTTGGGGTCGAGCAGTACTTC.

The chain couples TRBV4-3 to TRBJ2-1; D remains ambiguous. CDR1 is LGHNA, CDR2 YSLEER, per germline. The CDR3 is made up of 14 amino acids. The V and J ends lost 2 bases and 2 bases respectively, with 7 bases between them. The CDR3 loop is CASSQSGTYNEQFF. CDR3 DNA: TGCGCCAGCAGCCAATCCGGAACCTACAATGAGCAGTTCTTC.

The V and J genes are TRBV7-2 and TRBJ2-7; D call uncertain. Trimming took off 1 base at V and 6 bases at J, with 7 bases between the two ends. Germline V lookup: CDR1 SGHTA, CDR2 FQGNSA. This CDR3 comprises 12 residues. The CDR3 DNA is TGTACCAGCAGCTTAGTGGCCGCCGAGCAGTACTTC. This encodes CTSSLVAAEQYF. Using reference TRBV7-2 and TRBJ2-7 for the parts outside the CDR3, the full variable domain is GAGVSQSPSNKVTEKGKDVELRCDPISGHTALYWYRQSLGQGLEFLIYFQGNSAPDKSGLPSDRFSAERTGGSVSTLTIQRTQQEDSAVYLCTSSLVAAEQYFGPGTRLTVT.

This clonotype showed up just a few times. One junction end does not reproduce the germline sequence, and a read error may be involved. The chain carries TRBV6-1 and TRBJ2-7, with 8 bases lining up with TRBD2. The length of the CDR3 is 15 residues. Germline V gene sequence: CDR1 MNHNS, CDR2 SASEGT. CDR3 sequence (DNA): TGTGCCCGCAGATTGAGCGGGAGTGAGGCCCACGAGCAGTACTTC. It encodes CARRLSGSEAHEQYF.

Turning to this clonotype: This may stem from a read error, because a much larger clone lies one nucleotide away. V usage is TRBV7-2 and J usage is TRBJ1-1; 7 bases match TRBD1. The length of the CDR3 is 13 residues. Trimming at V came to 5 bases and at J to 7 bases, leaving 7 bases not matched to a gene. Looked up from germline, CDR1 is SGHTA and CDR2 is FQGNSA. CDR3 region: CASSIRQGLEAFF. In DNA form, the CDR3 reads TGTGCCAGCAGCATCAGACAGGGCCTTGAAGCTTTCTTT.

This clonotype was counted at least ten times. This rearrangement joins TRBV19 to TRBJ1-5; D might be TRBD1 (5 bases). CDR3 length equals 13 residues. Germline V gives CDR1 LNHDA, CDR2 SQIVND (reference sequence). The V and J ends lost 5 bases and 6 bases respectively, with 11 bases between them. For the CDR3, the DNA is TGTGCCAGTAGTTCGCAGGGTGGTCAGCCCCAGCATTTT. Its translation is CASSSQGGQPQHF.

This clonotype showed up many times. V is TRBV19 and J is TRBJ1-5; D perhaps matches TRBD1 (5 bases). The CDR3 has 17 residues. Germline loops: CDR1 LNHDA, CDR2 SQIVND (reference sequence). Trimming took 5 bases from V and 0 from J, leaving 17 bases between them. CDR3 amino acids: CASSYDRTKGSNQPQHF. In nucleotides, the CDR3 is TGTGCCAGTAGTTATGACAGAACTAAGGGTAGCAATCAGCCCCAGCATTTT.

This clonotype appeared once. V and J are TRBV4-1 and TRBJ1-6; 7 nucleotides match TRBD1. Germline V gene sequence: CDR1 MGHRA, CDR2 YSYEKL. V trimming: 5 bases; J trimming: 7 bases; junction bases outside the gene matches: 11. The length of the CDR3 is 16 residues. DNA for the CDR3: TGCGCCAGCAGCGAAACCCAGGGGGGTAAGAATTCACCCCTCCACTTT. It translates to CASSETQGGKNSPLHF.

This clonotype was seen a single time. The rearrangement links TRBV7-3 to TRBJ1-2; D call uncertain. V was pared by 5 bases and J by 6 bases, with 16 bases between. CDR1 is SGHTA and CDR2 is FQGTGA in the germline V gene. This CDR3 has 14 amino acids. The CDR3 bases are TGTGCCAGCAGCCCCAGGACTCTCCCCAATGGCTACACCTTC. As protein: CASSPRTLPNGYTF.

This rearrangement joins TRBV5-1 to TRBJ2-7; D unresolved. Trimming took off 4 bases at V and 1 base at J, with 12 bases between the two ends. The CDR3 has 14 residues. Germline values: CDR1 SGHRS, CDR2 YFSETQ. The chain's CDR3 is CASSQRTDSYEQYF. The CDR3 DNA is TGCGCCAGCAGCCAAAGGACGGATTCCTACGAGCAGTACTTC.

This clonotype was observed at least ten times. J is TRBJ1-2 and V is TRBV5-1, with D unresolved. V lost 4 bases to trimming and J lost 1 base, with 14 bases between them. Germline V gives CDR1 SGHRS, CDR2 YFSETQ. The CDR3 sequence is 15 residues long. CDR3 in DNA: TGCGCCAGCAGCCACGGACGGAGGATTAACTATGGCTACACCTTC. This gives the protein CASSHGRRINYGYTF.

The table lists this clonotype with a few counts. The CDR3 region is CSARVDRGFNYGYTF. Here the CDR3 DNA reads TGCAGTGCTAGAGTAGACAGGGGGTTTAACTATGGCTACACCTTC. The J gene is TRBJ1-2, the V gene TRBV20-1, with 9 positions matching TRBD1. Losses at the gene ends were 1 base for V and 1 base for J; bases not matched to a gene: 4. The CDR3 runs 15 residues. Germline CDR1 and CDR2: DFQATT and SNEGSKA (reference sequence).

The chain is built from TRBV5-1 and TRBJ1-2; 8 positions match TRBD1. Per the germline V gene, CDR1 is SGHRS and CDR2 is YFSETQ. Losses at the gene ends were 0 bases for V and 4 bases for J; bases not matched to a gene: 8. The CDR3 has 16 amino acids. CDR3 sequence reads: CASSLDLEQGAYGYTF. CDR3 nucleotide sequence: TGCGCCAGCAGCTTGGATTTGGAGCAGGGGGCCTATGGCTACACCTTC.

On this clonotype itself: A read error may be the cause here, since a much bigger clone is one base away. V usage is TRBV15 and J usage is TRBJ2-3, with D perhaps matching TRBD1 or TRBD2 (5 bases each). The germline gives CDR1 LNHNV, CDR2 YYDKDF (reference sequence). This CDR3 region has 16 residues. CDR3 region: CASSRDLAARTDTQYF. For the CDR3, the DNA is TGTGCCTCCAGCAGGGATCTAGCAGCCCGCACAGATACGCAGTATTTT.

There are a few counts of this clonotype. CDR3 region: CASSYSAEYSNQPQHF. In DNA, the CDR3 is TGTGCCAGCAGTTACTCGGCAGAGTATAGCAATCAGCCCCAGCATTTT. This chain links TRBV6-5 with TRBJ1-5; D remains unclear. The germline V gene encodes CDR1 MNHEY and CDR2 SVGAGI. V was shortened by 0 bases and J by 0 bases, with 9 bases between the two germline ends. This CDR3 is 16 amino acids long.

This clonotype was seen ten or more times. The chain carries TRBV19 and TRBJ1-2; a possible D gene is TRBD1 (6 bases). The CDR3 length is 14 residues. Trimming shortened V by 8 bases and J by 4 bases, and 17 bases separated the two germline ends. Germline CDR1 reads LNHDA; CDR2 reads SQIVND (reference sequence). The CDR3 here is CASRRQGSFYGYTF. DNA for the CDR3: TGTGCCAGTCGACGTCAGGGGTCCTTCTATGGCTACACCTTC.

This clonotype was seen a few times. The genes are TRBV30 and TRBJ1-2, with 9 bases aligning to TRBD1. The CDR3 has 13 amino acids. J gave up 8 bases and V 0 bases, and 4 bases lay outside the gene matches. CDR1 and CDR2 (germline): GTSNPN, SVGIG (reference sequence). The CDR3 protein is CAWSVGQGRGYTF. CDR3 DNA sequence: TGTGCCTGGAGTGTCGGACAGGGGCGAGGCTACACCTTC. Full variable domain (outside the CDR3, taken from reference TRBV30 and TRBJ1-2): SQTIHQWPATLVQPVGSPLSLECTVEGTSNPNLYWYRQAAGRGLQLLFYSVGIGQISSEVPQNLSASRPQDRQFILSSKKLLLSDSGFYLCAWSVGQGRGYTFGSGTRLTVV.

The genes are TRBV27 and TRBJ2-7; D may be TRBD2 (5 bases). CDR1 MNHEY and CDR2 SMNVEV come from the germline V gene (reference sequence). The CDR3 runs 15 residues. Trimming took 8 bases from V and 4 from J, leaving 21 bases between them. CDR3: CASAWDGEIGYEQYF. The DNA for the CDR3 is TGTGCCAGCGCCTGGGATGGGGAGATTGGGTACGAGCAGTACTTC.

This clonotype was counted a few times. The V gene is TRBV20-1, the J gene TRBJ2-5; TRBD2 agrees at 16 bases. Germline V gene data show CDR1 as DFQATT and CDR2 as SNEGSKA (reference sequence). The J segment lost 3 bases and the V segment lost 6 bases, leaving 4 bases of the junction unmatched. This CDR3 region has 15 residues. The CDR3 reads CSADGTSGGEETQYF. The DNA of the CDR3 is TGCAGTGCGGATGGGACTAGCGGGGGGGAAGAGACCCAGTACTTC.

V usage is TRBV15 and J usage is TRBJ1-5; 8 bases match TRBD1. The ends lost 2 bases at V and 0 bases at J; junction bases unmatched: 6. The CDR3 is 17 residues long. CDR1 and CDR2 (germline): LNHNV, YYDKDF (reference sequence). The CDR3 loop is CATSRNTGTGSNQPQHF. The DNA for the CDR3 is TGTGCCACCAGCAGAAATACAGGGACAGGTAGCAATCAGCCCCAGCATTTT. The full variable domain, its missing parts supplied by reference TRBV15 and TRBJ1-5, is DAMVIQNPRYQVTQFGKPVTLSCSQTLNHNVMYWYQQKSSQAPKLLFHYYDKDFNNEADTPDNFQSRRPNTSFCFLDIRSPGLGDTAMYLCATSRNTGTGSNQPQHFGDGTRLSIL.